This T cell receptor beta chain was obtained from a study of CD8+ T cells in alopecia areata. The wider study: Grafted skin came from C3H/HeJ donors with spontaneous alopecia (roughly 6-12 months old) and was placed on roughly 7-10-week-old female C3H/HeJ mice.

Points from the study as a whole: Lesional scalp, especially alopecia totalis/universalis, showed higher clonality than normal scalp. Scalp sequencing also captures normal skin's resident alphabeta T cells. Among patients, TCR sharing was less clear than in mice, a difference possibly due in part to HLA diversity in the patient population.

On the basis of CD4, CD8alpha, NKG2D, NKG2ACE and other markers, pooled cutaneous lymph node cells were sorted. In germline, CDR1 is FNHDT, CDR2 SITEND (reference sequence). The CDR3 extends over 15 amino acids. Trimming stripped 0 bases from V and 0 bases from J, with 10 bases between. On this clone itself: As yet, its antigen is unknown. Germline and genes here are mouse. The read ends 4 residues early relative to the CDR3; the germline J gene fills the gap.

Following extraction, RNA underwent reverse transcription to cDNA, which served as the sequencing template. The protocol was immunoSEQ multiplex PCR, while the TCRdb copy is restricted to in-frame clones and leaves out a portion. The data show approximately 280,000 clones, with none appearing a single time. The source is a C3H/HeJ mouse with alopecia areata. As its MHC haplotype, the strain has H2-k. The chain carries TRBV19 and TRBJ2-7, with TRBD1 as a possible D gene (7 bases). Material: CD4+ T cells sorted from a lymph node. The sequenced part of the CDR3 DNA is TGTGCCAGCAGTATAGAGGGGGCCAGCTCCTAT. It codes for CASSIEGASSY. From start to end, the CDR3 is CASSIEGASSYEQYF.